A single sample gave rise to the 19 T cell receptor beta chains below, sequenced in a study of blood T cell repertoires in COVID-19. Method: immunoSEQ multiplex PCR; TCRdb's copy keeps in-frame clones and lacks some. The sample includes 350,000 to 450,000 clones, 80% to 90% of them seen just once. The sample was PBMCs or T cells enriched from blood (not recorded which). The receptor source for this set is a man younger than 40 who had recovered from COVID-19.

This sequence joins TRBV3-1 (or the pseudogene TRBV3-2) and TRBJ2-5; 10 bases are shared with TRBD2. The CDR3 totals 15 residues. Germline V gives CDR1 LGHDT, CDR2 YNNKEL (reference sequence). Trimming took 1 base from V and 4 from J; bases not matched to a gene: 3. DNA for the CDR3: TGTGCCAGCAGCCAAGGGTCTAGCGGGAGAGAGACCCAGTACTTC. This codes for CASSQGSSGRETQYF.

This chain uses TRBV28 with TRBJ1-4; TRBD1 matches 11 bases. In germline, CDR1 is MDHEN, CDR2 SYDVKM. Trimming at V came to 4 bases and at J to 10 bases, leaving 8 bases not matched to a gene. The CDR3 loop spans 15 amino acids. The CDR3 loop reads CASSSPDRGLRKLFF. In nucleotides, the CDR3 is TGTGCCAGCAGTTCCCCGGACAGGGGGCTTCGAAAACTGTTTTTT.

J is TRBJ1-1 and V is TRBV5-1, with 7 nucleotides matching TRBD1. Trimming removed 4 bases from V and 5 bases from J; junction bases left unmatched: 8. The length of the CDR3 is 14 residues. Germline-derived CDR1 and CDR2 are SGHRS and YFSETQ. The CDR3 DNA reads as TGCGCCAGCAGCGTATACAGGGGCGGGACTGAAGCTTTCTTT. It is translated as CASSVYRGGTEAFF.

With regard to this clone: An end of the junction does not agree with germline; a read error may underlie this. This chain joins TRBV18 and TRBJ2-7; D perhaps matches TRBD1 (5 bases). Germline V gene sequence: CDR1 KGHSH, CDR2 LQKENI. The CDR3 extends over 11 amino acids. CDR3 in DNA: TGTGCCACCTCAGGGTTCGGGGAGCAGTACTTC. Its protein product is CATSGFGEQYF.

The chain links TRBV4-1 to TRBJ1-5; TRBD1 might be the D (5 bases). The CDR3 spans 15 residues. Germline CDR1 reads MGHRA; CDR2 reads YSYEKL. V lost 1 base, J lost 7 bases, and 14 bases lay in between. The CDR3, as DNA: TGCGCCAGCAGCCAAGTCTCCCAGGGTGGGCAGCCCCAGCATTTT. This gives the protein CASSQVSQGGQPQHF.

The V and J genes are TRBV6-5 and TRBJ1-3; 7 bases agree with TRBD1. V dropped 5 bases and J dropped 2; count of bases not matched to a gene: 6. CDR3 size: 15 residues. The germline V gene encodes CDR1 MNHEY and CDR2 SVGAGI. Here the CDR3 DNA reads TGTGCCAGCAGTACCGACAGGGCTACTGGAAACACCATATATTTT. This encodes CASSTDRATGNTIYF.

The V and J genes are TRBV2 and TRBJ2-1; 13 bases map to TRBD2. This CDR3 has 14 residues. Germline V lookup: CDR1 SNHLY, CDR2 FYNNEI. Losses at the gene ends were 8 bases for V and 7 bases for J; bases not matched to a gene: 5. CDR3 DNA: TGTGCCAGCGTCCGACTAGCGGGAGGAAATGAGCAGTTCTTC. Translated: CASVRLAGGNEQFF. The whole variable domain, remainder taken from reference TRBV2 and TRBJ2-1, is EPEVTQTPSHQVTQMGQEVILRCVPISNHLYFYWYRQILGQKVEFLVSFYNNEISEKSEIFDDQFSVERPDGSNFTLKIRSTKLEDSAMYFCASVRLAGGNEQFFGPGTRLTVL.

This clone has only one observation. The chain combines TRBV29-1 with TRBJ1-4; the D gene is possibly TRBD1 (6 bases). Trimming left V 5 bases short and J 5 bases short, with 12 bases between. This CDR3 region has 13 residues. Germline lookup yields CDR1 SQVTM and CDR2 ANQGSEA. CDR3 in amino acids: CSVSGGGNEKLFF. DNA of the CDR3: TGCAGCGTTTCGGGAGGGGGGAATGAAAAACTGTTTTTT.

J is TRBJ2-2 and V is TRBV5-1; D perhaps matches TRBD1 (6 bases). The CDR3 contains 15 residues. Germline V gene sequence: CDR1 SGHRS, CDR2 YFSETQ. V lost 4 bases, J lost 3 bases, and 13 bases lay in between. The CDR3, as DNA: TGCGCCAGCAGCATAACAGGGTCCGACACCGGGGAGCTGTTTTTT. Its translation is CASSITGSDTGELFF.

The rearrangement joins TRBV19 to TRBJ2-2; TRBD2 matches 7 bases. The CDR3 sequence is 13 residues long. The J segment lost 5 bases and the V segment lost 6 bases, leaving 3 bases of the junction unmatched. CDR1 and CDR2 from the germline V gene are LNHDA and SQIVND (reference sequence). The CDR3 here is CASSRTSTGELFF. As DNA, the CDR3 is TGTGCCAGTAGCCGGACTAGTACCGGGGAGCTGTTTTTT.

The rearrangement links TRBV4-1 to TRBJ2-7; TRBD2 matches 13 bases. V dropped 3 bases and J dropped 3; count of bases not matched to a gene: 5. The CDR3 has 16 amino acids. Germline V gene sequence: CDR1 MGHRA, CDR2 YSYEKL. The CDR3 region has the DNA TGCGCCAGCAGCCATTGGACTAGCGGGAGAAGCTACGAGCAGTACTTC. As protein: CASSHWTSGRSYEQYF.

V gene TRBV6-5 combines with J gene TRBJ2-3; TRBD2 aligns across 8 bases. Germline V lookup: CDR1 MNHEY, CDR2 SVGAGI. This CDR3 contains 15 residues. With V trimmed by 8 bases and J by 1 base, 8 bases remained unmatched. The CDR3: CASREGIVGTDTQYF. The CDR3 nucleotides are TGTGCCAGCCGGGAGGGCATCGTAGGCACAGATACGCAGTATTTT.

The chain joins TRBV11-2 to TRBJ2-4; D is perhaps TRBD2 (6 bases). The ends were cut back, 0 bases at V and 8 bases at J, with 8 bases in the middle. The CDR3 is 13 amino acids. Germline values: CDR1 SGHAT, CDR2 FQNNGV. CDR3 region: CASSLEGRYIQYF. CDR3 in DNA: TGTGCCAGCAGCTTAGAGGGGAGGTACATTCAGTACTTC.

This clone showed up just once. The V call is TRBV7-9, the J call TRBJ2-5; 9 nucleotides line up with TRBD1. The length of the CDR3 is 14 residues. The V gene end was trimmed by 4 bases and the J gene end by 1 base; junction bases not matched to a gene: 1. The germline V gene encodes CDR1 SEHNR and CDR2 FQNEAQ (reference sequence). The chain's CDR3 is CASSWGQGQETQYF. CDR3 sequence (DNA): TGTGCCAGCAGCTGGGGACAGGGCCAAGAGACCCAGTACTTC. The full variable domain, its missing parts supplied by reference TRBV7-9 and TRBJ2-5, is DTGVSQNPRHKITKRGQNVTFRCDPISEHNRLYWYRQTLGQGPEFLTYFQNEAQLEKSRLLSDRFSAERPKGSFSTLEIQRTEQGDSAMYLCASSWGQGQETQYFGPGTRLLVL.

The chain recombines TRBV4-1 with TRBJ1-5; D is uncertain. V was trimmed by 1 base and J by 6 bases, leaving 10 bases between them. The germline gives CDR1 MGHRA, CDR2 YSYEKL. This CDR3 contains 14 residues. The CDR3 sequence: CASSQGQSGQPQHF. CDR3 nucleotides: TGCGCCAGCAGCCAAGGGCAGTCGGGTCAGCCCCAGCATTTT.

The chain employs TRBV7-9 and TRBJ2-7; D is ambiguous. In germline, CDR1 is SEHNR, CDR2 FQNEAQ (reference sequence). Trimming took 1 base from V and 2 from J, leaving 9 bases between them. The CDR3 covers 14 residues. The CDR3 protein is CASSLDPLAYEQYF. The CDR3 DNA reads TGTGCCAGCAGCTTAGATCCCCTAGCCTACGAGCAGTACTTC. Full variable domain (outside the CDR3, taken from reference TRBV7-9 and TRBJ2-7): DTGVSQNPRHKITKRGQNVTFRCDPISEHNRLYWYRQTLGQGPEFLTYFQNEAQLEKSRLLSDRFSAERPKGSFSTLEIQRTEQGDSAMYLCASSLDPLAYEQYFGPGTRLTVT.

This chain links TRBV28 with TRBJ2-3; TRBD2 matches 11 bases. Germline V gene lookup returns CDR1 MDHEN and CDR2 SYDVKM. The CDR3 totals 14 residues. CDR3 region: CACQTSGIPDTQYF. The CDR3 DNA sequence: TGTGCTTGTCAGACTAGCGGGATCCCAGATACGCAGTATTTT.

This chain uses TRBV18 with TRBJ1-1, with a possible D match to TRBD1 (5 bases). Germline values: CDR1 KGHSH, CDR2 LQKENI. Trimming left V 1 base short and J 9 bases short, with 15 bases between. The CDR3 runs to 14 residues. The CDR3 protein is CASSPLKDTPQAFF. CDR3 sequence (DNA): TGTGCCAGCTCACCACTCAAGGACACCCCTCAAGCTTTCTTT.

About this clone itself: Additional DNA sequences in this sample encode the identical CDR3. The chain recombines TRBV27 with TRBJ2-3; maybe TRBD2 (6 bases). Germline-derived CDR1 and CDR2 are MNHEY and SMNVEV (reference sequence). There are 14 residues in the CDR3. Trimming took 1 base from V and 3 from J, leaving 8 bases between them. The CDR3 sequence is CASSLLGGTDTQYF. For the CDR3, the DNA is TGTGCCAGCAGTTTATTGGGGGGAACAGATACGCAGTATTTT.